Presented here are 9 T cell receptor beta chains from one specimen sequenced in a study of T cells expressing NK-cell markers. TCRdb re-called the 5' RACE reads; every CDR3 protein appears as one record, without DNA. Its table lists around 380,000 distinct CDR3 sequences. Sequenced sample: blood T cells: a sorted CD56 or NKG2C T cell subset, CD4+ or CD8+ T cells, or bulk PBMC T cells (not recorded which). All receptors come from a woman aged 50 to 60 in good health.

The V call is TRBV27, the J call TRBJ1-1; absent DNA, TCRdb's TRBD1 call cannot be checked. Germline-derived CDR1 and CDR2 are MNHEY and SMNVEV (reference sequence). This CDR3 region has 16 residues. The CDR3 sequence is CASSSGTGLARTEAFF.

The chain is built from TRBV19 and TRBJ2-1. Germline V gene sequence: CDR1 LNHDA, CDR2 SQIVND (reference sequence). The CDR3 totals 14 residues. CDR3 in amino acids: CASSINPSDNEQFF.

The V gene is TRBV12-3 or TRBV12-4, the J gene TRBJ2-5; TCRdb returns TRBD1, unconfirmable since there is no DNA. The CDR3 spans 14 residues. The CDR3 here is CASSLGTPGETQYF.

The rearrangement joins TRBV28 to TRBJ2-3; TCRdb returns TRBD2, unconfirmable since there is no DNA. CDR1 is MDHEN and CDR2 is SYDVKM in the germline V gene. The CDR3 is 13 residues long. The CDR3 sequence: CASGGGRTLYHYF.

This chain connects TRBV5-1 to TRBJ2-7; TCRdb returns TRBD1, unconfirmable since there is no DNA. This CDR3 region has 12 residues. Germline V CDR1 and CDR2: SGHRS, YFSETQ. This CDR3 is CASSPTVGGQYF.

V and J are TRBV5-6 and TRBJ1-5; TCRdb's D call, TRBD1, is unchecked because there is no DNA. The CDR3 spans 16 residues. Germline CDR1 is SGHDT and CDR2 is YYEEEE. This CDR3 is CASSLAGGASNQPQHF.

The J gene is TRBJ2-1, the V gene TRBV7-6; TCRdb's assignment of TRBD1 cannot be checked, as there is no DNA. CDR1 SGHVS and CDR2 FNYEAQ come from the germline V gene. This CDR3 is built from 17 residues. The CDR3 sequence: CASSLDWSRRPDNEQFF.

The genes are TRBV19 and TRBJ2-5; TCRdb gives TRBD2 as the D gene, but with no DNA this cannot be confirmed. CDR1 is LNHDA and CDR2 is SQIVND in the germline V gene (reference sequence). The CDR3 is 15 amino acids. CDR3 region: CASSIESRREETQYF.

The chain carries TRBV28 and TRBJ2-6; TCRdb names TRBD2, which stays unverified in the absence of DNA. CDR3 length equals 14 residues. The germline V gene has CDR1 MDHEN and CDR2 SYDVKM. Here the CDR3 reads CAHGGYSGANVLTF.